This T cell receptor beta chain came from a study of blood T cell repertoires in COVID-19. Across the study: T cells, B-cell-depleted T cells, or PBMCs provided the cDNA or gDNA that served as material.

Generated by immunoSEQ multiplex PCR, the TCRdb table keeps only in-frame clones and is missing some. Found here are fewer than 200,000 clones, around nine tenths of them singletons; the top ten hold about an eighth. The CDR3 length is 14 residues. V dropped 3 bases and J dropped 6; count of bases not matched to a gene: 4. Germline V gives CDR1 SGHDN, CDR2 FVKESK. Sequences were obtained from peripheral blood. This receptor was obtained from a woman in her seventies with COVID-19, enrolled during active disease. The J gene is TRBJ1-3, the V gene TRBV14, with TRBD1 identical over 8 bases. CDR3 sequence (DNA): TGTGCCAGCAGCCACAGGGGGCTGCAAAACACCATATATTTT. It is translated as CASSHRGLQNTIYF. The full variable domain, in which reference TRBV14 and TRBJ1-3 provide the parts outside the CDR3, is EAGVTQFPSHSVIEKGQTVTLRCDPISGHDNLYWYRRVMGKEIKFLLHFVKESKQDESGMPNNRFLAERTGGTYSTLKVQPAELEDSGVYFCASSHRGLQNTIYFGEGSWLTVV.